This section outlines one TCR beta chain sequence together with its context. Its antigen is unidentified. The entry originates in a study of T cells in Graves' hyperthyroidism and ophthalmopathy. Study-level points and caveats: The model's output predicted ophthalmopathy at a median of about 6.5 months prior to onset.

Amplified TCR beta CDR3 regions derived from RNA transcripts. Primed by the HTBI set, a first-round RT-PCR was run on the TCR CDR3. Using its own MiXCR run on the multiplex PCR reads, TCRdb lists one record per CDR3 protein. In the table there are a few hundred thousand distinct CDR3 sequences, about 46% of which are singletons. This TCR came from an adult woman with Graves' disease, either hyperthyroidism or ophthalmopathy (not recorded which). The sample comprised peripheral blood or thyroid tissue (not recorded which).

The CDR3 loop reads CASSETGGSGANVLTF. DNA of the CDR3: TGTGCCAGCAGTGAGACAGGGGGCTCTGGGGCCAACGTCCTGACTTTC. The genes are TRBV6-1 and TRBJ2-6, with TRBD1 identical over 9 bases. This CDR3 has 16 amino acids. CDR1 is MNHNS and CDR2 is SASEGT in the germline V gene. The V and J ends lost 3 bases and 0 bases, in that order; junction bases with no gene match: 0.